This is a list of T cell receptor beta chains from one sample in a study of blood T cell repertoires in COVID-19. Here immunoSEQ multiplex PCR was the method, and the copy in TCRdb shows in-frame clones only, minus some. The sample shows under 200,000 clones, 70% to 90% of them seen only once. Source material: peripheral blood. All receptors derive from a woman of 80 years or more with COVID-19, enrolled during active disease. The CDR3 runs from the conserved cysteine through the conserved F or W. The D gene is left open where the match is weak. The listing skips clone size in some rows; elsewhere it reads once, few, many or a size class.

J gene: TRBJ1-2
clone size: NA
D gene: TRBD1
V gene: TRBV6-1
CDR3 DNA: TGTGCCAGCAGTGAAACCATGACAGGGGTCGGCTACACCTTC
CDR3 protein: CASSETMTGVGYTF

J gene: TRBJ2-7
clone size: once
D gene: TRBD2
V gene: TRBV6-5
CDR3 DNA: TGTGCCAGCTGGACTAGCGGGAGGGCTGAGCAGTACTTC
CDR3 protein: CASWTSGRAEQYF

J gene: TRBJ1-6
clone size: NA
D gene: NA
V gene: TRBV2
CDR3 DNA: TGTGCCAGCAGTGAAAGAGGAATGAGTTCACCCCTCCACTTT
CDR3 protein: CASSERGMSSPLHF

J gene: TRBJ2-3
clone size: NA
D gene: TRBD2
V gene: TRBV5-4
CDR3 DNA: TGTGCCAGCAGTCAGAGACTAGCGGGATCCACAGATACGCAGTATTTT
CDR3 protein: CASSQRLAGSTDTQYF

J gene: TRBJ2-7
clone size: NA
D gene: TRBD1
V gene: TRBV28
CDR3 DNA: TGTGCCAGCACCTCGACAGGGTTATACGAGCAGTACTTC
CDR3 protein: CASTSTGLYEQYF

J gene: TRBJ2-1
clone size: once
D gene: NA
V gene: TRBV9
CDR3 DNA: TGTGCCAGCACCCTAGAAGCGGAGCCCTCCTACAATGAGCAGTTCTTC
CDR3 protein: CASTLEAEPSYNEQFF

J gene: TRBJ2-7
clone size: NA
D gene: NA
V gene: TRBV5-6
CDR3 DNA: TGTGCCAGCAGCCGCCGAAGGGGCTCCGAGCAGTACTTC
CDR3 protein: CASSRRRGSEQYF

J gene: TRBJ2-1
clone size: NA
D gene: TRBD2
V gene: TRBV6-1
CDR3 DNA: TGTGCCAGCAGTGAGGGACTACAGTACAATGAGCAGTTCTTC
CDR3 protein: CASSEGLQYNEQFF

J gene: TRBJ1-2
clone size: once
D gene: NA
V gene: TRBV25-1
CDR3 DNA: TGTGCCAGCAGTGAAGGAGGGTATGGCTACACCTTC
CDR3 protein: CASSEGGYGYTF

J gene: TRBJ1-2
clone size: NA
D gene: NA
V gene: TRBV6-5
CDR3 DNA: TGTGCCAGCAGGCTTACACAGGGTAACTATGGCTACACCTTC
CDR3 protein: CASRLTQGNYGYTF

J gene: TRBJ1-1
clone size: NA
D gene: NA
V gene: TRBV7-6
CDR3 DNA: TGTGCCAGCAGCTTGGGAGGCAGCGGGGCTGAAGCTTTCTTT
CDR3 protein: CASSLGGSGAEAFF

J gene: TRBJ2-1
clone size: NA
D gene: TRBD2
V gene: TRBV5-4
CDR3 DNA: TGTGCCAGCAGCTTGGCCGGGACTAGCGGGATGAATGAGCAGTTCTTC
CDR3 protein: CASSLAGTSGMNEQFF

J gene: TRBJ1-5
clone size: NA
D gene: TRBD1
V gene: TRBV15
CDR3 DNA: TGTGCCACCAGCAGCGAGACAGGGGACAATCAGCCCCAGCATTTT
CDR3 protein: CATSSETGDNQPQHF

J gene: TRBJ1-4
clone size: NA
D gene: NA
V gene: TRBV21-1
CDR3 DNA: TGTGCTTTAACCCCAGCTAATGAAAAACTGTTTTTT
CDR3 protein: CALTPANEKLFF

J gene: TRBJ2-2
clone size: NA
D gene: NA
V gene: TRBV5-1
CDR3 DNA: TGCGCCAGCAGCTTGGGGCAGGGGATGACCGGGGAGCTGTTTTTT
CDR3 protein: CASSLGQGMTGELFF

J gene: TRBJ1-4
clone size: few
D gene: NA
V gene: TRBV18
CDR3 DNA: TGTGCCAGCTCACCGGCTGGGGCGTCGGGCGCTAATGAAAAACTGTTTTTT
CDR3 protein: CASSPAGASGANEKLFF

J gene: TRBJ1-1
clone size: NA
D gene: TRBD1
V gene: TRBV4-1
CDR3 DNA: TGCGCCAGCAGCCTAAATACCCGACAGGGCTGGACTGAAGCTTTCTTT
CDR3 protein: CASSLNTRQGWTEAFF

J gene: TRBJ2-1
clone size: NA
D gene: NA
V gene: TRBV3-1/TRBV3-2
CDR3 DNA: TGTGCCAGCAGCCCTTGGGGGAGGAGCGGCAATGAGCAGTTCTTC
CDR3 protein: CASSPWGRSGNEQFF

J gene: TRBJ1-6
clone size: few
D gene: NA
V gene: TRBV13
CDR3 DNA: TGTGCCAGCAGCTACATCAAGGCAGGACACCATAATAATTCACCCCTCCACTTT
CDR3 protein: CASSYIKAGHHNNSPLHF

J gene: TRBJ1-3
clone size: NA
D gene: TRBD1
V gene: TRBV7-2
CDR3 DNA: TGTGCCAGCAGCATGACAGGGGGGGGAGGAAACACCATATATTTT
CDR3 protein: CASSMTGGGGNTIYF

J gene: TRBJ2-5
clone size: once
D gene: NA
V gene: TRBV24-1
CDR3 DNA: TGTGCCACCAGTGAGAGGGGGGGAGAGACCCAGTACTTC
CDR3 protein: CATSERGGETQYF

J gene: TRBJ2-7
clone size: NA
D gene: NA
V gene: TRBV6-5
CDR3 DNA: TGTGCCAGTGCGCAGGCCTACGAGCAGTACTTC
CDR3 protein: CASAQAYEQYF

J gene: TRBJ1-6
clone size: NA
D gene: NA
V gene: TRBV18
CDR3 DNA: TGTGCCAGCTCCCCCTTTGGGGGGGCCTCCCCCTATAATTCACCCCTCCACTTT
CDR3 protein: CASSPFGGASPYNSPLHF

J gene: TRBJ2-1
clone size: NA
D gene: TRBD1
V gene: TRBV5-4
CDR3 DNA: TGTGCCAGCAGCTTGCTCCGGGACAGGGGAGATAATGAGCAGTTCTTC
CDR3 protein: CASSLLRDRGDNEQFF